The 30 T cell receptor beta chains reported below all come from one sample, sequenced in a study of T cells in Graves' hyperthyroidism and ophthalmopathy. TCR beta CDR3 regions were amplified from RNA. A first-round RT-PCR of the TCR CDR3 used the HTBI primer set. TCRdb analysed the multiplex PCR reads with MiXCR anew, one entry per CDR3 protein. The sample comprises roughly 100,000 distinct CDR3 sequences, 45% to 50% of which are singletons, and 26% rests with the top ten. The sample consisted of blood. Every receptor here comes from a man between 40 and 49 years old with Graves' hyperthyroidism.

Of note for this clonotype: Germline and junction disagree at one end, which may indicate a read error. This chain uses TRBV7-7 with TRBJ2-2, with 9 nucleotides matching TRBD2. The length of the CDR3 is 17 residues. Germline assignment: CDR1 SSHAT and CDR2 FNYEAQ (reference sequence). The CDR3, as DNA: TGTGCTAGCAGCTTAGGGGGGCCTAGCGGGACCGCCGGGGAGCTGTTTTTT. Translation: CASSLGGPSGTAGELFF.

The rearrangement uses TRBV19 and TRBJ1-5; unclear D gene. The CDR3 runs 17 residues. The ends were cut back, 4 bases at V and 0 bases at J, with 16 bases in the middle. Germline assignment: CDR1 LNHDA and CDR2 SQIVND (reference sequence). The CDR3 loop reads CASSTAGRVDSNQPQHF. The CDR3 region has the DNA TGTGCCAGTAGTACCGCTGGAAGGGTGGATAGCAATCAGCCCCAGCATTTT.

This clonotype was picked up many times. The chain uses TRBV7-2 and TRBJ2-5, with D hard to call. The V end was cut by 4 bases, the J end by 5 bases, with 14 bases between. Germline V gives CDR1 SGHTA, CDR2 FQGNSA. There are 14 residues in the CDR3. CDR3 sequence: CASSYRPFVETQYF. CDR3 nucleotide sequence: TGTGCCAGCAGCTACCGGCCATTCGTGGAGACCCAGTACTTC.

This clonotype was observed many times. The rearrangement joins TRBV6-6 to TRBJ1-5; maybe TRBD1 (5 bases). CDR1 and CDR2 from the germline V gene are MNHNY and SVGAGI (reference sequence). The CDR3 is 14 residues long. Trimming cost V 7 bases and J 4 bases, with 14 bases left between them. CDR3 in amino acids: CASKPTATNQPQHF. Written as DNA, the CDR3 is TGTGCCAGCAAGCCGACAGCAACTAATCAGCCCCAGCATTTT.

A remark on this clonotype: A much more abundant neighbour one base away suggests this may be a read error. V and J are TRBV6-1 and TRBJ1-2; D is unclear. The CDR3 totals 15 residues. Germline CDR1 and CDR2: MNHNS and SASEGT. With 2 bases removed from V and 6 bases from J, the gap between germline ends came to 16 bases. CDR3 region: CASSETKGMRNGYTF. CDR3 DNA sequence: TGTGCCAGCAGTGAAACCAAGGGAATGAGGAATGGCTACACCTTC.

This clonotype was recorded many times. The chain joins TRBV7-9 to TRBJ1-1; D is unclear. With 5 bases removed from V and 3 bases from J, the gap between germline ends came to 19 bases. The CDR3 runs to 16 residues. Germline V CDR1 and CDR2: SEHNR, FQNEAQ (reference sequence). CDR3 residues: CASSHGRGTPDTEAFF. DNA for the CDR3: TGTGCCAGCAGCCACGGTCGCGGCACCCCTGACACTGAAGCTTTCTTT.

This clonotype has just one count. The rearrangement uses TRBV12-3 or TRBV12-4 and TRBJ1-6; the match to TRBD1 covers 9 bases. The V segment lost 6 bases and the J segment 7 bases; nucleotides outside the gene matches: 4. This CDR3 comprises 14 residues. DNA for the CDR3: TGTGCCAGCAGACGGACAGGGGAGAATTCACCCCTCCACTTT. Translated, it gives CASRRTGENSPLHF.

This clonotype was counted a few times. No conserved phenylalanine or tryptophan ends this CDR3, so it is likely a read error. The CDR3 sequence is CASRSAGDTEAFL. CDR3 in DNA: TGTGCCAGCAGGTCGGCAGGGGACACGGAAGCTTTCCTT. This chain uses TRBV11-3 with TRBJ1-1, with D possibly TRBD1 on 6 matching bases. This CDR3 region has 13 residues. The germline CDR1 and CDR2 sequences are SGHNT and YENEEA.

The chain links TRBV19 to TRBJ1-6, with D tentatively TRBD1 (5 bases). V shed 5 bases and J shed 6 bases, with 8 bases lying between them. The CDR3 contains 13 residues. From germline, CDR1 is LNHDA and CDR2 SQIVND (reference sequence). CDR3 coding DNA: TGTGCCAGTAGTCAGGGTAGTAATTCACCCCTCCACTTT. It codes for CASSQGSNSPLHF.

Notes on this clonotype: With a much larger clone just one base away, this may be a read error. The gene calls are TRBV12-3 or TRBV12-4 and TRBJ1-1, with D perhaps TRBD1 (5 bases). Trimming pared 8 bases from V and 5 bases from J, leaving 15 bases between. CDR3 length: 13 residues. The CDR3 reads CASPSQEATEAFF. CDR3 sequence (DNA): TGTGCCAGCCCCTCACAGGAGGCGACTGAAGCTTTCTTT.

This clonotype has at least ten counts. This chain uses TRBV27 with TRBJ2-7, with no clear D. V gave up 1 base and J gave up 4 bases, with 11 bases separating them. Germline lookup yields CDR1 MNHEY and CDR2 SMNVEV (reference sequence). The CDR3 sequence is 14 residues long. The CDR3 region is CASSLLGKEYEQYF. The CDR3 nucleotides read TGTGCCAGCAGTTTATTGGGGAAAGAATACGAGCAGTACTTC.

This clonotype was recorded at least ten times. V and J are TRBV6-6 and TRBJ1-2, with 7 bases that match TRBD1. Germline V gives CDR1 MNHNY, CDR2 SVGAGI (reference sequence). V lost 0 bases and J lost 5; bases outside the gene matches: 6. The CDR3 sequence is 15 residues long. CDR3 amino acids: CASSYSDRAGYGYTF. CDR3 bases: TGTGCCAGCAGTTACTCAGACAGGGCTGGGTATGGCTACACCTTC.

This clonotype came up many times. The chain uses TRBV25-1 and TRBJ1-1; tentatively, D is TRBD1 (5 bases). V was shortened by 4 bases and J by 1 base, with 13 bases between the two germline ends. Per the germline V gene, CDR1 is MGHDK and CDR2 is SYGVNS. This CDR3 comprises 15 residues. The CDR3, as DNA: TGTGCCAGCAGTGGGGACCTCGGGGGGAACACTGAAGCTTTCTTT. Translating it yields CASSGDLGGNTEAFF. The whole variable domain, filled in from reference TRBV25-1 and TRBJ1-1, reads EADIYQTPRYLVIGTGKKITLECSQTMGHDKMYWYQQDPGMELHLIHYSYGVNSTEKGDLSSESTVSRIRTEHFPLTLESARPSHTSQYLCASSGDLGGNTEAFFGQGTRLTVV.

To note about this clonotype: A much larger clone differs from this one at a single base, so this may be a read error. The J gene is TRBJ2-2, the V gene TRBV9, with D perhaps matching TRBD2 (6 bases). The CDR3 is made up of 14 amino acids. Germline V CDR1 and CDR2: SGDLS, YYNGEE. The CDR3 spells CASSQEGRGGEPFF. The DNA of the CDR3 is TGCGCCAGCAGCCAAGAAGGTCGAGGAGGGGAGCCGTTTTTT.

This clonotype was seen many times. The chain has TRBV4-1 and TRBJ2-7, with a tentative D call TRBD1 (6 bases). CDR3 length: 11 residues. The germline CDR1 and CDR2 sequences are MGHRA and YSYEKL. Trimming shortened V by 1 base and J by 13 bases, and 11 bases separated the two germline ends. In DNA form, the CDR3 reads TGCGCCAGCAGCCAAGGCGACAGGAAATACTTC. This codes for CASSQGDRKYF.

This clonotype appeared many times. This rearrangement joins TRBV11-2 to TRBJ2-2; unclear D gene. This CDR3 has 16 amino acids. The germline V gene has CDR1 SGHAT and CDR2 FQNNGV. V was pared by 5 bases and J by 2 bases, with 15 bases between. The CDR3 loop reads CASSPRIAHNTGELFF. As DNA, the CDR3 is TGTGCCAGCAGCCCAAGAATCGCCCACAACACCGGGGAGCTGTTTTTT.

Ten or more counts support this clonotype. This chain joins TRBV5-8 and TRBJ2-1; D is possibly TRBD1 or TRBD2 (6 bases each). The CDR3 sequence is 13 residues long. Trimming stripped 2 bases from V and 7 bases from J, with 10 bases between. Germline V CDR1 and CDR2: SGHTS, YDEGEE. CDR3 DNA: TGTGCCAGCAGCTTCGGGGGCGTTAATGAGCAGTTCTTC. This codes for CASSFGGVNEQFF.

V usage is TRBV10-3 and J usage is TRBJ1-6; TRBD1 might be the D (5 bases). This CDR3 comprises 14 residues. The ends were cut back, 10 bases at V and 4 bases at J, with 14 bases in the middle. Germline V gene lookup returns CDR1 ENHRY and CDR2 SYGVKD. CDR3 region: CASRALLYNSPLHF. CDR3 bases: TGTGCCAGCAGGGCACTGCTATATAATTCACCCCTCCACTTT.

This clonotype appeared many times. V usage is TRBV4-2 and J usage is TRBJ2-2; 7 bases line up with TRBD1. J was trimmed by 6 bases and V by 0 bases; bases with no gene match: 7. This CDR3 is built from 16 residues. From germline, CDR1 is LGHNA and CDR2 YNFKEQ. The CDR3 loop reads CASSQDRTGWAGELFF. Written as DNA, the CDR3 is TGTGCCAGCAGCCAAGATCGGACAGGATGGGCCGGGGAGCTGTTTTTT.

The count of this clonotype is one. The CDR3 is CASSLDLGTNEKLFF. CDR3 in DNA: TGTGCCAGCAGCTTAGATTTGGGAACTAATGAAAAACTGTTTTTT. V is TRBV11-2 and J is TRBJ1-4; D gene uncertain. V was clipped by 0 bases and J by 1 base, with 6 bases between them. The CDR3 is 15 amino acids. CDR1 and CDR2 (germline): SGHAT, FQNNGV.

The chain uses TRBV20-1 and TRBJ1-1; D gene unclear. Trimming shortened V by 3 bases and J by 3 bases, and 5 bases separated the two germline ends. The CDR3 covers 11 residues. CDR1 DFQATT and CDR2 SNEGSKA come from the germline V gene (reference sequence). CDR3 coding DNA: TGCAGTGCTAGTGTGGACACTGAAGCTTTCTTT. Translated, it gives CSASVDTEAFF.

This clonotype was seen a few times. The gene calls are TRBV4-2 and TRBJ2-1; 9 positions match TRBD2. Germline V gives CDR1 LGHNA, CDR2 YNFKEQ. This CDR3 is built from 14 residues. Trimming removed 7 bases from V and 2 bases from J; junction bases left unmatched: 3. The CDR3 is CASTPSGAYNEQFF. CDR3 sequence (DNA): TGTGCCAGCACCCCTAGCGGGGCCTACAATGAGCAGTTCTTC.

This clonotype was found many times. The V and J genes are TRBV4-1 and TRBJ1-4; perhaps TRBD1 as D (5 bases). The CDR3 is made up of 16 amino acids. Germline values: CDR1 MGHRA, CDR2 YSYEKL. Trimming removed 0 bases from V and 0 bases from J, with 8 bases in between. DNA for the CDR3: TGCGCCAGCAGCCAAGAGACAGTTGCAACTAATGAAAAACTGTTTTTT. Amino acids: CASSQETVATNEKLFF.

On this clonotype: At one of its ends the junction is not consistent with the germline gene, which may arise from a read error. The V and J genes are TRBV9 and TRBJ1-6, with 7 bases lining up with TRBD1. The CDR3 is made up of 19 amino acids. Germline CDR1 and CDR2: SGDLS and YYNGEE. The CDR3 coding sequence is TGTGCCAGCAGCGGAACCAGCTTCGGACAGGTTGATGGCAATTCATCCCTCCACTTT. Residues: CASSGTSFGQVDGNSSLHF.

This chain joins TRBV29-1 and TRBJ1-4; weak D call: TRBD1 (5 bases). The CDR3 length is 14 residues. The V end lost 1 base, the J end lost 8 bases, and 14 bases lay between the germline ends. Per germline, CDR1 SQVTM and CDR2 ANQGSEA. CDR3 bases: TGCAGCGTTGAAGTTCGACCAGGGTCGGAAAAACTGTTTTTT. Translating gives CSVEVRPGSEKLFF.

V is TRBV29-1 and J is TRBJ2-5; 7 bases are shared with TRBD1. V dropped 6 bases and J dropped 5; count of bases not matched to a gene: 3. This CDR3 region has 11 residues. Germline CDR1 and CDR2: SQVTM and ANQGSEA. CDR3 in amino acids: CSVKTGETQYF. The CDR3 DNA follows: TGCAGCGTGAAGACAGGGGAGACCCAGTACTTC.

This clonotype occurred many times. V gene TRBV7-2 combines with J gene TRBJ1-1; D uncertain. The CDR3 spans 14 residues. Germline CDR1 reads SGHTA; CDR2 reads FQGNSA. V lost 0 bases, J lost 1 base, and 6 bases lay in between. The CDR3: CASSLALTNTEAFF. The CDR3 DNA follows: TGTGCCAGCAGCTTAGCCCTTACGAACACTGAAGCTTTCTTT.

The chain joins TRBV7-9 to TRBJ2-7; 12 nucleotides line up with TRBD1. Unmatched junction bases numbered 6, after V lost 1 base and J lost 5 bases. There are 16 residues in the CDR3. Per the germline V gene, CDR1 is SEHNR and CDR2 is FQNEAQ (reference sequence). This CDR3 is CASSLDTGTGGHEQYF. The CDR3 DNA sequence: TGTGCCAGCAGCTTAGATACCGGGACAGGGGGCCACGAGCAGTACTTC.

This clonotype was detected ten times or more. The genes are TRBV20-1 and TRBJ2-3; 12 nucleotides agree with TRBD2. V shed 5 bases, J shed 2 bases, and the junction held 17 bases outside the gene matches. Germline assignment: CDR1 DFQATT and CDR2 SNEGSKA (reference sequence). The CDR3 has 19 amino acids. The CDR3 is CSAYLPSGGGRQHTDTQYF. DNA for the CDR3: TGCAGTGCTTACCTGCCTAGCGGGGGGGGAAGACAGCACACAGATACGCAGTATTTT.

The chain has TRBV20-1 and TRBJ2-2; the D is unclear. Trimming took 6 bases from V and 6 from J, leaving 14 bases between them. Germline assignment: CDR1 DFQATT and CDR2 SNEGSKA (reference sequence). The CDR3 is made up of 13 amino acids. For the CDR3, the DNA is TGCAGTGCCAGCCGACGAATCTCCGGGGAGCTGTTTTTT. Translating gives CSASRRISGELFF.